Below are 7 T cell receptor beta chains sequenced from a single sample in a study of T cell responses to AZD1222 COVID-19 vaccine. Here immunoSEQ multiplex PCR was the method, and the copy in TCRdb shows in-frame clones only, minus some. The data hold 95,000 to 110,000 clones, with nearly 90% observed a single time. This sample comprised peripheral blood, obtained 28 days after the second AZD1222 dose. Receptors originate from an adult who received the AZD1222 COVID-19 vaccine.

The rearrangement joins TRBV6-5 to TRBJ1-5; D possibly corresponds to TRBD1 (5 bases). The CDR3 totals 13 residues. The germline gives CDR1 MNHEY, CDR2 SVGAGI. Trimming pared 5 bases from V and 7 bases from J, leaving 12 bases between. CDR3 nucleotides: TGTGCCAGCAGTCCCACAGGAGGCCAGCCCCAGCATTTT. It encodes CASSPTGGQPQHF.

This chain connects TRBV6-5 to TRBJ2-1; TRBD1 might be the D (7 bases). Germline-derived CDR1 and CDR2 are MNHEY and SVGAGI. Trimming pared 7 bases from V and 9 bases from J, leaving 13 bases between. The CDR3 covers 12 residues. Here the CDR3 reads CASTQGGIEQFF. The CDR3 bases are TGTGCCAGCACTCAGGGGGGCATTGAGCAGTTCTTC.

The chain combines TRBV13 with TRBJ2-5; 11 nucleotides agree with TRBD2. J was trimmed by 5 bases and V by 6 bases; bases with no gene match: 14. This CDR3 contains 17 residues. The germline V gene has CDR1 PRHDT and CDR2 FYEKMQ (reference sequence). Here the CDR3 reads CASSQSHLLAGVETQYF. The CDR3 coding sequence is TGTGCCAGCAGTCAATCCCACCTACTAGCGGGGGTGGAGACCCAGTACTTC.

The DNA of the CDR3 is TGTGCCAGCAGCCAAGAAATGGCTAGCGGGGAACGAGAGACCCAGTACTTC. Translated, it gives CASSQEMASGERETQYF. J is TRBJ2-5 and V is TRBV4-2; 9 bases match TRBD2. Germline V lookup: CDR1 LGHNA, CDR2 YNFKEQ. The CDR3 sequence is 17 residues long. The V segment lost 0 bases and the J segment 4 bases; nucleotides outside the gene matches: 9.

The V call is TRBV5-4, the J call TRBJ2-7; 10 positions agree with TRBD1. In germline, CDR1 is SGHNT, CDR2 YYREEE (reference sequence). This CDR3 has 15 residues. V was pared by 0 bases and J by 3 bases, with 3 bases of the junction left unmatched. CDR3 sequence: CASSLAGTGVYEQYF. In DNA form, the CDR3 reads TGTGCCAGCAGCTTGGCGGGGACAGGGGTCTACGAGCAGTACTTC.

The rearrangement links TRBV7-8 to TRBJ2-7; D remains ambiguous. This CDR3 has 15 residues. Germline V gene lookup returns CDR1 SGHVS and CDR2 FQNEAQ. V lost 5 bases and J 3 bases, leaving 17 bases between the germline ends. This chain's CDR3 is CASSASSGSYYEQYF. In DNA form, the CDR3 reads TGTGCCAGCAGCGCCTCCTCCGGGTCGTACTACGAGCAGTACTTC.

This chain connects TRBV4-1 to TRBJ2-1, with 7 bases matching TRBD1. This CDR3 region has 16 residues. V was pared by 1 base and J by 12 bases, with 15 bases of the junction left unmatched. Looked up from germline, CDR1 is MGHRA and CDR2 is YSYEKL. The CDR3 sequence: CASSQGQGTTQGGQFF. CDR3 nucleotide sequence: TGCGCCAGCAGCCAAGGACAGGGAACCACCCAAGGTGGGCAGTTCTTC.